These 21 T cell receptor beta chains came from one sample sequenced in a study of post-analysis software for immune sequencing data. Whole-study results and caveats: Controls had lower frequencies than patients of a handful of TRBV segments, which included TRBV5-6, TRBV5-1 and TRBV20-1.

These TCRs are of unknown antigen specificity. Unique molecular identifiers featured in each of the TCR beta cDNA libraries. TCRdb called the PCR reads again in MiXCR, with one record for every CDR3 protein. The data hold 700,000 to 900,000 distinct CDR3 sequences, with approximately 44% observed a single time. Sequenced sample: blood. All receptors come from a girl under 18 with multiple sclerosis.

The chain recombines TRBV7-3 with TRBJ2-1; 7 nucleotides line up with TRBD2. CDR1 and CDR2 (germline): SGHTA, FQGTGA. J lost 6 bases, V lost 7 bases, and 6 bases had no gene match. The CDR3 length is 13 residues. As DNA, the CDR3 is TGTGCCAGCAACAGCGGGAATAGCAATGAGCAGTTCTTC. Translation: CASNSGNSNEQFF.

V usage is TRBV6-6 and J usage is TRBJ1-1; D is unresolved. Between the trimmed V and J ends, which lost 6 bases and 5 bases, there was a span of 10 bases. The CDR3 runs to 12 residues. CDR1 and CDR2 (germline): MNHNY, SVGAGI (reference sequence). CDR3: CASRVTRTEAFF. The CDR3, as DNA: TGTGCCAGCAGAGTAACTCGGACTGAAGCTTTCTTT.

The rearrangement links TRBV7-2 to TRBJ1-1; D perhaps matches TRBD1 (5 bases). The CDR3 runs to 14 residues. CDR1 SGHTA and CDR2 FQGNSA come from the germline V gene. V was shortened by 5 bases and J by 7 bases, with 17 bases between the two germline ends. In DNA form, the CDR3 reads TGTGCCAGCAGCCCGGCCCCGTCAGGGAGTGAAGCTTTCTTT. It yields the protein CASSPAPSGSEAFF.

This clonotype was picked up many times. The genes are TRBV12-3 or TRBV12-4 and TRBJ2-7; D is uncertain. The CDR3 is 11 amino acids. Trimming left V 5 bases short and J 7 bases short, with 9 bases between. The CDR3 here is CASSLLGEQYF. The CDR3 DNA is TGTGCCAGCAGTCTTTTGGGGGAGCAGTACTTC.

The CDR3 spells CASSQGPVRNTEAFF. CDR3 in DNA: TGCGCCAGCAGCCAAGGCCCGGTTAGGAACACTGAAGCTTTCTTT. This sequence joins TRBV4-1 and TRBJ1-1; D is unclear. CDR1 and CDR2 (germline): MGHRA, YSYEKL. V was cut by 1 base and J by 1 base, with 10 bases left in between. The CDR3 runs to 15 residues.

The CDR3 loop reads CASSKTSGTYNEQFF. DNA of the CDR3: TGTGCCAGCAGCAAGACTAGCGGGACTTACAATGAGCAGTTCTTC. This chain links TRBV6-4 with TRBJ2-1, with TRBD2 matching over 11 bases. Germline V gene sequence: CDR1 MRHNA, CDR2 SNTAGT. V lost 6 bases and J lost 4; bases outside the gene matches: 5. The CDR3 has 15 amino acids.

The rearrangement links TRBV12-5 to TRBJ2-1; no definite D call. Germline-derived CDR1 and CDR2 are LGHNT and FRNRAP. V was trimmed by 0 bases and J by 13 bases, leaving 10 bases between them. The CDR3 is 12 residues long. The DNA of the CDR3 is TGTGCTAGTGGTTTGGTACCCCAATCCCAGTTCTTC. It encodes CASGLVPQSQFF. Full variable domain (missing parts from reference TRBV12-5 and TRBJ2-1): DARVTQTPRHKVTEMGQEVTMRCQPILGHNTVFWYRQTMMQGLELLAYFRNRAPLDDSGMPKDRFSAEMPDATLATLKIQPSEPRDSAVYFCASGLVPQSQFFGPGTRLTVL.

This clonotype has more than one count but fewer than ten. This chain uses TRBV12-3 or TRBV12-4 with TRBJ2-7; D is uncertain. Trimming left V 5 bases short and J 6 bases short, with 14 bases between. The CDR3 loop spans 13 amino acids. The CDR3 region is CASSTISLGEQYF. As DNA, the CDR3 is TGTGCCAGCAGTACCATATCGCTCGGCGAGCAGTACTTC.

The chain carries TRBV5-1 and TRBJ1-1; 11 positions agree with TRBD1. The CDR3 runs 18 residues. Trimming cost V 7 bases and J 4 bases; bases outside gene matches: 18. CDR1 SGHRS and CDR2 YFSETQ come from the germline V gene. For the CDR3, the DNA is TGCGCCAGCCTTGAAAAAAACCGGGACAGGGGGGACCCCACTGAAGCTTTCTTT. It specifies CASLEKNRDRGDPTEAFF.

This clonotype was detected once. The V call is TRBV7-9, the J call TRBJ2-5, with D hard to call. The germline V gene has CDR1 SEHNR and CDR2 FQNEAQ (reference sequence). This CDR3 comprises 15 residues. Trimming removed 2 bases from V and 0 bases from J, with 10 bases in between. The DNA for the CDR3 is TGTGCCAGCAGCTTACCGGCAGGCGACCAAGAGACCCAGTACTTC. It is translated as CASSLPAGDQETQYF.

The chain uses TRBV5-1 and TRBJ2-1, with 8 bases aligning to TRBD2. V trimming: 2 bases; J trimming: 6 bases; junction bases outside the gene matches: 4. This CDR3 contains 14 residues. CDR1 is SGHRS, CDR2 YFSETQ, per germline. The CDR3 DNA is TGCGCCAGCAGCTTAGCGGGAGCGACCAATGAGCAGTTCTTC. It encodes CASSLAGATNEQFF.

The rearrangement links TRBV3-1 to TRBJ1-2; D ambiguous. The CDR3 length is 14 residues. Germline V CDR1 and CDR2: LGHDT, YNNKEL (reference sequence). V gave up 4 bases and J gave up 0 bases, with 9 bases separating them. Written as DNA, the CDR3 is TGTGCCAGCAGCCCCGCAAGGGCTAACTATGGCTACACCTTC. It specifies CASSPARANYGYTF.

This chain connects TRBV12-3 or TRBV12-4 to TRBJ2-3, with TRBD1 as a possible D gene (6 bases). Trimming removed 2 bases at V and 14 bases at J, with 14 bases between. The CDR3 covers 12 residues. CDR3 protein: CASSLFGTPRYF. The DNA of the CDR3 is TGTGCCAGCAGTTTATTCGGGACACCCCGGTATTTT.

In the case of this clonotype: Relative to the germline gene, one junction end is altered; a read error may explain this. The chain joins TRBV28 to TRBJ2-5; 8 bases are shared with TRBD1. The germline gives CDR1 MDHEN, CDR2 SYDVKM. The CDR3 runs to 14 residues. CDR3 amino acids: CVSSPDRVWETQYF. DNA for the CDR3: TGTGTCAGCAGCCCGGACAGGGTCTGGGAGACCCAGTACTTC.

This chain links TRBV20-1 with TRBJ1-6; 9 bases agree with TRBD1. V trimming: 4 bases; J trimming: 9 bases; junction bases outside the gene matches: 4. The CDR3 sequence is 13 residues long. Per the germline V gene, CDR1 is DFQATT and CDR2 is SNEGSKA (reference sequence). The CDR3 here is CSAMETGGSPLHF. The CDR3 bases are TGCAGTGCTATGGAGACAGGGGGTTCACCCCTCCACTTT.

This clonotype was observed a handful of times. The CDR3 protein is CASSFGSGTQYF. The CDR3 DNA reads TGTGCCAGCAGTTTCGGGTCGGGGACCCAGTACTTC. The rearrangement uses TRBV12-3 or TRBV12-4 and TRBJ2-7; no firm D call. The closer fit of TRBJ2-5 to the DNA end suggests the J call may be wrong. This CDR3 is 12 amino acids long.

To note about this clonotype: Relative to the germline gene, one junction end is altered; a read error may explain this. The chain joins TRBV28 to TRBJ1-1; TRBD1 aligns across 8 bases. This CDR3 is built from 14 residues. CDR1 and CDR2 (germline): MDHEN, SYDVKM. The CDR3 sequence: CASSSPGGRNEAFF. In nucleotides, the CDR3 is TGTGCTAGCAGTTCCCCAGGGGGCAGAAATGAAGCTTTCTTT.

This rearrangement joins TRBV7-9 to TRBJ1-4, with no clear D. Trimming took 3 bases from V and 8 from J, leaving 10 bases between them. Germline lookup yields CDR1 SEHNR and CDR2 FQNEAQ (reference sequence). The CDR3 length is 13 residues. The CDR3 protein is CASSFLMSEKLFF. DNA for the CDR3: TGTGCCAGCAGCTTTCTTATGAGCGAAAAACTGTTTTTT. Full variable domain (rest looked up from reference TRBV7-9 and TRBJ1-4): DTGVSQNPRHKITKRGQNVTFRCDPISEHNRLYWYRQTLGQGPEFLTYFQNEAQLEKSRLLSDRFSAERPKGSFSTLEIQRTEQGDSAMYLCASSFLMSEKLFFGSGTQLSVL.

The chain joins TRBV7-3 to TRBJ2-7; D is ambiguous. The length of the CDR3 is 15 residues. V shed 2 bases and J shed 0 bases, with 11 bases lying between them. Germline-derived CDR1 and CDR2 are SGHTA and FQGTGA. The CDR3 coding sequence is TGTGCCAGCAGCTTATTTGCGTCCAGCTCCTACGAGCAGTACTTC. Residues: CASSLFASSSYEQYF.

This clonotype was counted many times. This chain connects TRBV7-8 to TRBJ2-7; D remains ambiguous. Trimming left V 0 bases short and J 3 bases short, with 6 bases between. Germline lookup yields CDR1 SGHVS and CDR2 FQNEAQ. This CDR3 comprises 13 residues. CDR3 nucleotide sequence: TGTGCCAGCAGCTTAGCGGGCGACTACGAGCAGTACTTC. Its translation: CASSLAGDYEQYF.

The chain links TRBV7-2 to TRBJ2-7; 9 nucleotides align to TRBD1. The junction had 5 bases not matched to a gene; V was cut back by 1 base and J by 4 bases. Germline values: CDR1 SGHTA, CDR2 FQGNSA. This CDR3 region has 15 residues. The CDR3 loop reads CASSLVSQGAYEQYF. CDR3 sequence (DNA): TGTGCCAGCAGCTTAGTATCACAGGGGGCATACGAGCAGTACTTC.